The clone carrying this TCR beta chain was seen a handful of times. Its antigen is as yet unknown. Separate cDNA molecules received unique molecular identifiers, which the library attached to them. Original handling: From around 20,000 to 690,000 TCRs were found per sample, with a median of approximately 92,000. TCRdb reanalysed the RACE reads using MiXCR and keeps one entry per CDR3 protein. TCRdb, not the original authors, processed these V and J calls. The table includes approximately 95,000 distinct CDR3 sequences, about an eighth detected once. This entry is derived from a study of human T cells and chemical hapten exposure. Study-wide findings and caveats: Counts of TCRs above 1 in 1000 frequency stayed unchanged with DPC sensitization. Expanded TCRs produced significantly more large CDR3 similarity clusters than controls did.

The CDR3 loop spans 13 amino acids. V lost 5 bases, J lost 0 bases, and 6 bases lay in between. Per germline, CDR1 MNHEY and CDR2 SVGEGT. As for time point: patch test 2, 6 weeks after DPC sensitization. The treatment here: therapeutic diphenylcyclopropenone sensitization with weekly scalp DPC. Sequences were derived from whole blood, sampled in connection with sensitization to the hapten diphenylcyclopropenone (DPC). This receptor was obtained from a woman in her 40s with alopecia areata. Some clones in this sample may be carry-over from other donors' samples. J is TRBJ2-3 and V is TRBV6-2 or TRBV6-3; D perhaps matches TRBD2 (6 bases). This CDR3 reads CASSRGSTDTQYF. CDR3 in DNA: TGTGCCAGCAGTCGGGGGAGCACAGATACGCAGTATTTT.